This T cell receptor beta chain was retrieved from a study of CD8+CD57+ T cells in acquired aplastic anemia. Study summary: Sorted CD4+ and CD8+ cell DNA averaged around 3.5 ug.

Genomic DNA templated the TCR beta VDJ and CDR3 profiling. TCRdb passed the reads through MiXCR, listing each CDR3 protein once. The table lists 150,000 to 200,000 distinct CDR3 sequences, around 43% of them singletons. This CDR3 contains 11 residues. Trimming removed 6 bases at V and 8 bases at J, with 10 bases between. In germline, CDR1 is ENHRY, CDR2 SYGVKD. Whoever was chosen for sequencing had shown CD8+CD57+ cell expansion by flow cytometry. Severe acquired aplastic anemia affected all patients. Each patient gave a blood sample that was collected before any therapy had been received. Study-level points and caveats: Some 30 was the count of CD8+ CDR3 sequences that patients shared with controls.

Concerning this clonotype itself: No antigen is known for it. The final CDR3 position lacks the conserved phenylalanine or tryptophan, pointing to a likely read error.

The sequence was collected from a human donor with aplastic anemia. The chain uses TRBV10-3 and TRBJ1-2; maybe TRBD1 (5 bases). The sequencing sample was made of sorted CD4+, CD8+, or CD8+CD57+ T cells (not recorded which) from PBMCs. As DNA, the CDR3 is TGTGCCATCAGGGAGGGGATCGGCTACACCTGC. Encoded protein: CAIREGIGYTC.